This T cell receptor beta chain was retrieved from a study of Graves' ophthalmopathy and Graves' hyperthyroidism. Findings and caveats of the study: Blood repertoires reportedly contained most expanded thyroid clonotypes above 0.001 frequency.

Remarks on this clonotype: Its cognate antigen is unknown.

The V gene lost 5 bases and the J gene lost 6 bases, with 7 bases spanning the gap. Germline values: CDR1 KGHDR, CDR2 SFDVKD. The CDR3 extends over 12 amino acids. TCR beta CDR3 amplification used RNA transcripts. Second-round multiplex PCR followed a first-round RT-PCR using HTBI primers. TCRdb analysed the multiplex PCR reads with MiXCR anew, one entry per CDR3 protein. The sample carries more than 1,000,000 distinct CDR3 sequences, about two fifths recorded once. The receptor comes from an adult man with Graves' hyperthyroidism. Source material: peripheral blood or thyroid tissue (not recorded which). The gene calls are TRBV24-1 and TRBJ1-5, with D tentatively TRBD1 (6 bases). This CDR3 reads CATSAQGQPQHF. The CDR3 nucleotides are TGTGCCACCAGTGCACAGGGTCAGCCCCAGCATTTT.